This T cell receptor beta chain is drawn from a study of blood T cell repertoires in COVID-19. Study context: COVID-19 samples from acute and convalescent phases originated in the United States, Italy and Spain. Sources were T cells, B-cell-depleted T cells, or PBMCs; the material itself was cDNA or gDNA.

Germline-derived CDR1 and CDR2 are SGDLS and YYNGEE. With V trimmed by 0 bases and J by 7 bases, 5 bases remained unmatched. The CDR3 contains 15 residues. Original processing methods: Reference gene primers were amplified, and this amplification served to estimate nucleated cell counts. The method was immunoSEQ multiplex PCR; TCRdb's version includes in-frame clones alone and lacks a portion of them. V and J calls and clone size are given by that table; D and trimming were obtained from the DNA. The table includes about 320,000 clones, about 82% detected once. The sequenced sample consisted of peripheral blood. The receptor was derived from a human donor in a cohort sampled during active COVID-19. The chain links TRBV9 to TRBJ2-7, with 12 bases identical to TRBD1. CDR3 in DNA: TGTGCCAGCAGCGTAGGACGGGACAGGGGGCTAGAGCAGTACTTC. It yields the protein CASSVGRDRGLEQYF.